The rows below give T cell receptor beta chains drawn from one sample of a study of blood T cell repertoires in COVID-19. Assay: immunoSEQ multiplex PCR; the TCRdb copy retains only in-frame clones and omits some. The table lists just over 30,000 clones, roughly nine tenths of them singletons. Sequenced: peripheral blood. The receptor set was obtained from a woman between 40 and 50 years old with active or convalescent COVID-19. Each CDR3 is given with its conserved first and last residue. The D gene is left open where the match is weak. Clone size is stated in some rows and not others, as once, few, many or a class when expanded.

clone_size cdr3_length d_call j_call v_call cdr3_aa cdr3_nt
. 17 . TRBJ2-2 TRBV30 CAWIRRASLSFPGELFF TGTGCCTGGATTCGTCGGGCTAGCCTTTCTTTCCCCGGGGAGCTGTTTTTT
. 18 TRBD2 TRBJ2-7 TRBV27 CASSPPGLAGDTSYEQYF TGTGCCAGCAGTCCCCCCGGACTAGCGGGCGATACATCCTACGAGCAGTACTTC
. 12 . TRBJ1-1 TRBV12-3/TRBV12-4 CASSPQGTEAFF TGTGCCAGCAGTCCACAGGGCACTGAAGCTTTCTTT
. 15 . TRBJ1-5 TRBV6-1 CASSEDVAGWQPQHF TGTGCCAGCAGTGAAGACGTGGCAGGATGGCAGCCCCAGCATTTT
few 17 . TRBJ1-1 TRBV7-8 CASSLDRDLWENTEAFF TGTGCCAGCAGCTTAGACAGGGACCTTTGGGAGAACACTGAAGCTTTCTTT
. 15 TRBD2 TRBJ2-7 TRBV11-2 CASSLGLAEMYEQYF TGTGCCAGCAGCTTGGGACTAGCGGAGATGTACGAGCAGTACTTC
. 14 TRBD1 TRBJ2-7 TRBV6-5 CASILDRGFYEQYF TGTGCCAGCATCCTCGACAGGGGCTTTTACGAGCAGTACTTC
. 16 TRBD2 TRBJ2-2 TRBV27 CASSSIGLDYAGELFF TGTGCCAGCAGTTCCATCGGACTAGATTACGCCGGGGAGCTGTTTTTT
. 15 . TRBJ2-2 TRBV28 CASSKLGWDSGELFF TGTGCCAGCAGCAAACTAGGTTGGGATTCCGGGGAGCTGTTTTTT
few 15 . TRBJ1-1 TRBV13 CASSRLDRRNTEAFF TGTGCCAGCAGCCGTCTAGACAGGAGAAACACTGAAGCTTTCTTT
. 14 . TRBJ1-1 TRBV11-3 CASSLTFQSTEAFF TGTGCCAGCAGCCTTACCTTCCAGTCCACTGAAGCTTTCTTT
. 15 TRBD1 TRBJ1-5 TRBV28 CASSPTGSRRQPQHF TGTGCCAGCAGTCCGACAGGGAGCCGCCGTCAGCCCCAGCATTTT
few 18 . TRBJ2-3 TRBV5-1 CASSLSRNRKSGFDTQYF TGCGCCAGCAGTCTCTCCCGGAACCGCAAGTCCGGGTTTGATACGCAGTATTTT
. 11 TRBD1 TRBJ1-2 TRBV7-9 CASGTDYGYTF TGTGCCAGCGGGACAGACTATGGCTACACCTTC
. 13 TRBD1 TRBJ2-7 TRBV30 CAWAGGAIYEQYF TGTGCCTGGGCAGGGGGCGCGATATACGAGCAGTACTTC
. 14 . TRBJ1-2 TRBV27 CASSLESGSYGYTF TGTGCCAGCAGTTTGGAGTCGGGTTCCTATGGCTACACCTTC
. 16 TRBD2 TRBJ2-2 TRBV5-4 CASSVGLAGGSGELFF TGTGCCAGCAGCGTCGGACTAGCGGGAGGTTCCGGGGAGCTGTTTTTT
. 15 TRBD2 TRBJ2-1 TRBV3-1/TRBV3-2 CASSHSGSSYNEQFF TGTGCCAGCAGCCATAGCGGGAGCTCCTACAATGAGCAGTTCTTC
. 14 TRBD1 TRBJ1-6 TRBV5-1 CASTYRGGNSPLHF TGCGCCAGCACCTACAGGGGTGGTAATTCACCCCTCCACTTT
. 17 TRBD2 TRBJ2-1 TRBV9 CASSVGLAVSSYNEQFF TGTGCCAGCAGCGTAGGGCTAGCGGTGAGCTCCTACAATGAGCAGTTCTTC
. 14 . TRBJ1-6 TRBV9 CASSLTGGGSPLHF TGTGCCAGCAGCCTCACCGGGGGGGGTTCACCCCTCCACTTT
. 14 TRBD2 TRBJ2-1 TRBV7-2 CASSGLAVYNEQFF TGTGCCAGCAGTGGACTAGCGGTATACAATGAGCAGTTCTTC
. 18 TRBD2 TRBJ2-7 TRBV9 CASSVAASGFSFSYEQYF TGTGCCAGCAGCGTAGCTGCTAGCGGGTTCTCCTTCTCCTACGAGCAGTACTTC
. 14 . TRBJ2-7 TRBV30 CAWKQPGANYEQYF TGTGCCTGGAAACAACCAGGGGCCAACTACGAGCAGTACTTC
. 16 . TRBJ2-1 TRBV7-9 CASSLDPGRSYNEQFF TGTGCCAGCAGCTTAGATCCGGGGAGATCCTACAATGAGCAGTTCTTC
. 13 . TRBJ2-5 TRBV25-1 CASSTFGSETQYF TGTGCCAGCAGTACGTTCGGGTCGGAGACCCAGTACTTC
. 14 . TRBJ2-7 TRBV5-1 CASSLDNYLYEQYF TGCGCCAGCAGCTTGGACAACTATCTCTACGAGCAGTACTTC
. 14 . TRBJ1-2 TRBV7-9 CASSLMGANYGYTF TGTGCCAGCAGCTTAATGGGCGCTAACTATGGCTACACCTTC
once 14 . TRBJ1-5 TRBV24-1 CAIPTPARGQPQHF TGTGCCATCCCGACTCCCGCCCGGGGTCAGCCCCAGCATTTT
. 16 TRBD1 TRBJ2-7 TRBV18 CASSPSGQGWDYEQYF TGTGCCAGCTCACCATCCGGACAGGGATGGGACTACGAGCAGTACTTC
. 14 . TRBJ2-2 TRBV7-6 CASSRQPPPGELFF TGTGCCAGCAGCCGACAGCCTCCTCCCGGGGAGCTGTTTTTT
. 15 TRBD2 TRBJ2-7 TRBV7-3 CASSLRGERPYEQYF TGTGCCAGCAGCTTACGGGGGGAGCGACCCTACGAGCAGTACTTC
. 17 TRBD2 TRBJ2-3 TRBV19 CASSIEGAGVRTDTQYF TGTGCCAGTAGTATAGAGGGAGCGGGAGTGCGCACAGATACGCAGTATTTT
. 15 TRBD2 TRBJ2-1 TRBV28 CASTLTSGTYNEQFF TGTGCCAGCACCCTGACTAGCGGGACGTACAATGAGCAGTTCTTC
once 14 TRBD1 TRBJ1-2 TRBV28 CASSSSDRDYGYTF TGTGCCAGCAGTTCCTCTGACAGGGACTATGGCTACACCTTC
. 15 . TRBJ1-5 TRBV6-1 CASSERGHGNQPQHF TGTGCCAGCAGTGAAAGAGGGCACGGCAATCAGCCCCAGCATTTT
. 13 TRBD1 TRBJ1-1 TRBV2 CASTDRMNTEAFF TGTGCCAGCACGGACAGGATGAACACTGAAGCTTTCTTT
. 16 TRBD1 TRBJ1-2 TRBV6-5 CASSFLSTGTGGNYTF TGTGCCAGCAGTTTCCTCTCCACCGGGACAGGGGGCAACTACACCTTC
. 14 TRBD1 TRBJ1-2 TRBV30 CAWILAGTGDGYTF TGTGCCTGGATCCTGGCGGGGACAGGGGATGGCTACACCTTC
once 13 TRBD2 TRBJ2-1 TRBV19 CASSGLARDEQFF TGTGCCAGTAGTGGACTAGCGCGGGATGAGCAGTTCTTC
. 14 . TRBJ2-1 TRBV2 CASSELRWGDEQFF TGTGCCAGCAGTGAACTCCGGTGGGGGGATGAGCAGTTCTTC